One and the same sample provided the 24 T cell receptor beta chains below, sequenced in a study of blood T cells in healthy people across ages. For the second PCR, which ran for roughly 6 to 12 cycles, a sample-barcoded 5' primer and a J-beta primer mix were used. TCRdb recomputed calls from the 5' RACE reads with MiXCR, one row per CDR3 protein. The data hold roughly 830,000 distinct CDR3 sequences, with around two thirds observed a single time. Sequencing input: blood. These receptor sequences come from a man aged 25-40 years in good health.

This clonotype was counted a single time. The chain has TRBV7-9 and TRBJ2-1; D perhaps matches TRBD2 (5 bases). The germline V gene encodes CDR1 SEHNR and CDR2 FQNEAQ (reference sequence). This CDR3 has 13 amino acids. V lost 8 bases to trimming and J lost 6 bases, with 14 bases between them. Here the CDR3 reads CASPGEASNEQFF. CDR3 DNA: TGTGCCAGCCCCGGGGAAGCGAGCAATGAGCAGTTCTTC.

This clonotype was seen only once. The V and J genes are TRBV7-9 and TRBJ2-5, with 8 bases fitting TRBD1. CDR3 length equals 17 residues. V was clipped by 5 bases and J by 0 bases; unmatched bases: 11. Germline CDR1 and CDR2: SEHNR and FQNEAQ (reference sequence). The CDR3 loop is CASSPPPGQGYQETQYF. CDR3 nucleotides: TGTGCCAGCAGCCCGCCCCCCGGACAGGGCTACCAAGAGACCCAGTACTTC. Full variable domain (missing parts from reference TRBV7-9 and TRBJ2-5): DTGVSQNPRHKITKRGQNVTFRCDPISEHNRLYWYRQTLGQGPEFLTYFQNEAQLEKSRLLSDRFSAERPKGSFSTLEIQRTEQGDSAMYLCASSPPPGQGYQETQYFGPGTRLLVL.

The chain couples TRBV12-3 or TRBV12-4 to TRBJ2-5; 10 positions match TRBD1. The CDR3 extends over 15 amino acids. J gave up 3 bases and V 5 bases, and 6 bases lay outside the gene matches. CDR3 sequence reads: CASSDRGQPKETQYF. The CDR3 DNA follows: TGTGCCAGCAGTGACAGGGGGCAACCAAAAGAGACCCAGTACTTC.

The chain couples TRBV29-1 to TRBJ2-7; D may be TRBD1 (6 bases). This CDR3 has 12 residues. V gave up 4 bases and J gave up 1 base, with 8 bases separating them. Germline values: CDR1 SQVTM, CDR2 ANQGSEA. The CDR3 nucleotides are TGCAGCGTTGGGGACATATCCTACGAGCAGTACTTC. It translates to CSVGDISYEQYF.

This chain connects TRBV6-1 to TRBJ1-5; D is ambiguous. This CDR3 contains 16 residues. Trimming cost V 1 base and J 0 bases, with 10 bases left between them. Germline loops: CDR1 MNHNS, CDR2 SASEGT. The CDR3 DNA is TGTGCCAGCAGTGAAGTTGTCAATTATAGCAATCAGCCCCAGCATTTT. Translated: CASSEVVNYSNQPQHF.

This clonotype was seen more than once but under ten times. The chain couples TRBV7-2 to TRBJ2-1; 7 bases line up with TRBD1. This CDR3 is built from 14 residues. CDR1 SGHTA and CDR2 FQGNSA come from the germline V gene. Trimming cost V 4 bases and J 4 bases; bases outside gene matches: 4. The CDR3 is CASSSPGQYNEQFF. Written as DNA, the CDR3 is TGTGCCAGCAGCTCCCCGGGACAGTACAATGAGCAGTTCTTC. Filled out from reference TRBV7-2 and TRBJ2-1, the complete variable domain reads GAGVSQSPSNKVTEKGKDVELRCDPISGHTALYWYRQSLGQGLEFLIYFQGNSAPDKSGLPSDRFSAERTGGSVSTLTIQRTQQEDSAVYLCASSSPGQYNEQFFGPGTRLTVL.

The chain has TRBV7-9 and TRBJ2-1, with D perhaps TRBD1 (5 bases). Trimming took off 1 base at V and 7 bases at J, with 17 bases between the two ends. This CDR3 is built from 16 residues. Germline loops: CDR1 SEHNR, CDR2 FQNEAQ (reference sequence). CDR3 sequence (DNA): TGTGCCAGCAGCTTAGTCATGTGGGGCGAACCGAATGAGCAGTTCTTC. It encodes CASSLVMWGEPNEQFF.

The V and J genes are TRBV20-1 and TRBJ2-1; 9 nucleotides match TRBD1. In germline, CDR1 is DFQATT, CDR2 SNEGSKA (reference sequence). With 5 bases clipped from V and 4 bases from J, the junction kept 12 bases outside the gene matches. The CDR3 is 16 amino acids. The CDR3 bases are TGCAGTGCTGGTCCCGAGACAGGGGGAAGTTACAATGAGCAGTTCTTC. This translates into CSAGPETGGSYNEQFF.

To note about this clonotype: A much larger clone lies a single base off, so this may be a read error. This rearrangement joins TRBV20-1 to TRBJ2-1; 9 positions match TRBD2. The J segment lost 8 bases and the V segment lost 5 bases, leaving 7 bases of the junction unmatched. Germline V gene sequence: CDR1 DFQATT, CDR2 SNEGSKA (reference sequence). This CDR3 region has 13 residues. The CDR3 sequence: CSAERGAWYEQFF. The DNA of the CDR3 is TGCAGTGCTGAGCGGGGGGCCTGGTATGAGCAGTTCTTC.

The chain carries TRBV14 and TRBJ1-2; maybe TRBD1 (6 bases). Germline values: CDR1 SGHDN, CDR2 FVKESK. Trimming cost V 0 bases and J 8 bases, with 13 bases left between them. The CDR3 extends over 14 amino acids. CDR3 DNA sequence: TGTGCCAGCAGCCAAGAGTGGACTGGGGGCGGCTACACCTTC. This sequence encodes CASSQEWTGGGYTF.

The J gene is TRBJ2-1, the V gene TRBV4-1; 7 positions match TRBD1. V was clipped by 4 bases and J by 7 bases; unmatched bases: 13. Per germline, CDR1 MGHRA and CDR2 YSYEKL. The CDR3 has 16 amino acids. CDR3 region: CASSRSTGSLGNEQFF. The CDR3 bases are TGCGCCAGCAGCCGGTCGACAGGGAGCTTGGGTAATGAGCAGTTCTTC.

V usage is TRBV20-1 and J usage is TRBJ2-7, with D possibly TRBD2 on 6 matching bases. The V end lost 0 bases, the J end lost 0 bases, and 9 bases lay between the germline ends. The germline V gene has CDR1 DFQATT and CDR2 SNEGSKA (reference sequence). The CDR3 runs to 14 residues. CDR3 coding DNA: TGCAGTGCTAGAGATGCGGGGATCTCCTACGAGCAGTACTTC. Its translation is CSARDAGISYEQYF.

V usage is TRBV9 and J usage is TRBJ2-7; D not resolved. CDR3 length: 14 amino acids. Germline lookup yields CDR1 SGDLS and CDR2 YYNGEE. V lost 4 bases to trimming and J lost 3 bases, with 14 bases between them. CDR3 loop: CASSPSLVVYEQYF. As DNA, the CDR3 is TGTGCCAGCAGCCCTTCCTTGGTGGTCTACGAGCAGTACTTC.

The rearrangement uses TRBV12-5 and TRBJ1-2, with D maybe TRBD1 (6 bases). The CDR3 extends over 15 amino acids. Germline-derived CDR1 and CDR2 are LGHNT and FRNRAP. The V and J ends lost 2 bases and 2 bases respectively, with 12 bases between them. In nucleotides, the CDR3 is TGTGCTAGTGGTTTGCGGGGGCAGGGAAACTATGGCTACACCTTC. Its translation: CASGLRGQGNYGYTF.

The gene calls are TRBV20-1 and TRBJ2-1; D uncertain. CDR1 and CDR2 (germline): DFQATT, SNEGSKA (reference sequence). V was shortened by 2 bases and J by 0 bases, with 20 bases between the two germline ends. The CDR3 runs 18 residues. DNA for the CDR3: TGCAGTGCTAGACGACCAGGTGACCCCAGGAGCTCCTACAATGAGCAGTTCTTC. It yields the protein CSARRPGDPRSSYNEQFF.

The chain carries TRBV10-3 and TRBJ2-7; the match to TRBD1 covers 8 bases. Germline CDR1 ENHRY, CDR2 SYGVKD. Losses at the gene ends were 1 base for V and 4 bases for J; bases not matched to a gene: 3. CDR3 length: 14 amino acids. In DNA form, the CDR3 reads TGTGCCATCAGTGAGTATGGACAGGGATACGAGCAGTACTTC. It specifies CAISEYGQGYEQYF.

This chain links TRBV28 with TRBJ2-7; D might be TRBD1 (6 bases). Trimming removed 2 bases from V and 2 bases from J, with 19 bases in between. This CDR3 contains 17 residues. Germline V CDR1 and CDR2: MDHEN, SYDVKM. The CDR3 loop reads CASSLGSQGLAPYEQYF. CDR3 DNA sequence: TGTGCCAGCAGTTTAGGAAGTCAGGGGTTAGCGCCCTACGAGCAGTACTTC.

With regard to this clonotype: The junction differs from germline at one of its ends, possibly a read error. The CDR3 sequence: CASSATGRQVDTRYF. For the CDR3, the DNA is TGTGCCAGCAGCGCCACCGGTAGGCAAGTAGATACGCGGTATTTT. The rearrangement joins TRBV5-4 to TRBJ2-3; D is undetermined. The CDR3 length is 15 residues. Germline lookup yields CDR1 SGHNT and CDR2 YYREEE (reference sequence).

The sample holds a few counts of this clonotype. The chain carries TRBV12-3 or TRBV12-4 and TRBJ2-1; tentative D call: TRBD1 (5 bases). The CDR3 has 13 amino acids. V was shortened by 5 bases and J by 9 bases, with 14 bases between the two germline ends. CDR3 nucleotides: TGTGCCAGCAGTCCGGTGGGGCTGGGTGAGCAGTTCTTC. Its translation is CASSPVGLGEQFF.

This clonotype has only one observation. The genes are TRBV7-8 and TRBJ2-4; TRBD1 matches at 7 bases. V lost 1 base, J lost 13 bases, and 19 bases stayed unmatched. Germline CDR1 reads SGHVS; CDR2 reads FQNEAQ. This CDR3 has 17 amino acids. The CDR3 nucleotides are TGTGCCAGCAGCTTAGAGCTCCTCACAGGGGACCCCTGGGAGCAGTACTTC. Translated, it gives CASSLELLTGDPWEQYF.

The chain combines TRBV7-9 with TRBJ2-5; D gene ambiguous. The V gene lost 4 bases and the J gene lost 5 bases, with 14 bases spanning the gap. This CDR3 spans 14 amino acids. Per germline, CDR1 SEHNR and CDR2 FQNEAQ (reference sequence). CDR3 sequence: CASSSLGVGETQYF. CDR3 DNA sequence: TGTGCCAGCAGCTCCCTAGGCGTTGGGGAGACCCAGTACTTC.

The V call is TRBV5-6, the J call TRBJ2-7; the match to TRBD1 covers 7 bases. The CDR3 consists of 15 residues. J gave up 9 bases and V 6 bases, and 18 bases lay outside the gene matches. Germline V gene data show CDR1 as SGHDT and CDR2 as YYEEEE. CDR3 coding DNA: TGTGCCAGCACCGCGCAGGGGGAAGCCTACAACGGGCAGTACTTC. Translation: CASTAQGEAYNGQYF.

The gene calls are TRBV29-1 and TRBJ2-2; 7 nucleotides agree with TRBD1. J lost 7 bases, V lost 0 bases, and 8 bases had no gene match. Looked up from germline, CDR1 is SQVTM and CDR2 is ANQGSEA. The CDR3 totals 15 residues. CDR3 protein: CSVEDRQGRGGELFF. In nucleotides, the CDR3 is TGCAGCGTTGAAGATCGACAGGGACGGGGCGGGGAGCTGTTTTTT.

CDR3 residues: CASSLQDRGYGYTF. The CDR3 region has the DNA TGTGCCAGCAGCTTACAGGACAGGGGCTATGGCTACACCTTC. The chain has TRBV7-9 and TRBJ1-2; 9 nucleotides match TRBD1. The CDR3 has 14 residues. V shed 2 bases, J shed 4 bases, and the junction held 2 bases outside the gene matches. CDR1 SEHNR and CDR2 FQNEAQ come from the germline V gene (reference sequence).